This entry is about one T cell receptor (beta chain). This sample stems from a study of CD8+CD57+ T cells in acquired aplastic anemia. This CDR3 comprises 18 residues. Germline loops: CDR1 SGHDN, CDR2 FVKESK. The V end lost 0 bases, the J end lost 0 bases, and 15 bases lay between the germline ends. Investigators profiled TCR beta VDJ and CDR3 from genomic DNA template. TCRdb processed the reads anew with MiXCR; each CDR3 protein has one entry. The table includes over 150,000 distinct CDR3 sequences, about 60% detected once. Before being chosen for sequencing, patients had shown CD8+CD57+ cell expansion by flow cytometry.

The receptor was derived from a human donor with aplastic anemia. The V and J genes are TRBV14 and TRBJ1-5, with TRBD1 as a possible D gene (6 bases). Sample: sorted CD4+, CD8+, or CD8+CD57+ T cells (not recorded which) from PBMCs. CDR3 in amino acids: CASSQEGQGTYSNQPQHF. The CDR3 DNA follows: TGTGCCAGCAGCCAAGAGGGGCAGGGGACTTATAGCAATCAGCCCCAGCATTTT.